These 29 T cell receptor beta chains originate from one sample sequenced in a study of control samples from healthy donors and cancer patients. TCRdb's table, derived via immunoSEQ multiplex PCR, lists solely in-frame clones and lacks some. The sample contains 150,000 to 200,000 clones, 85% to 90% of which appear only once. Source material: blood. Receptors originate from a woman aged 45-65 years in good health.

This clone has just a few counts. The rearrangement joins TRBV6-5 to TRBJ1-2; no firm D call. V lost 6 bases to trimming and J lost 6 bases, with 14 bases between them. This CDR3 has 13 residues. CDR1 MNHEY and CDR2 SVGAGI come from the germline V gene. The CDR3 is CASRRIQADGYTF. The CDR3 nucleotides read TGTGCCAGCAGGAGGATTCAGGCAGATGGCTACACCTTC.

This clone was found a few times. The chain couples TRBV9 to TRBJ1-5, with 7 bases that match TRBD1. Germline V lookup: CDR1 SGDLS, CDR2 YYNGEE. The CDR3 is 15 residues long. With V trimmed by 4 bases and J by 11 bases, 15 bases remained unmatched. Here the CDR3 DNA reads TGTGCCAGCAGCATCGATGGACAGCCCCAGGGGGCCCAGCATTTT. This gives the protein CASSIDGQPQGAQHF.

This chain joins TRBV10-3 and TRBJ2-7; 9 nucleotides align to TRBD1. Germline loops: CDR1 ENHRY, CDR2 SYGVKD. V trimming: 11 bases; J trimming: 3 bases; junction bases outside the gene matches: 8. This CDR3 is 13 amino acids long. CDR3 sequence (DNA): TGTGCCTCAATCCCGGGACAGGGCTACGAGCAGTACTTC. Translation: CASIPGQGYEQYF.

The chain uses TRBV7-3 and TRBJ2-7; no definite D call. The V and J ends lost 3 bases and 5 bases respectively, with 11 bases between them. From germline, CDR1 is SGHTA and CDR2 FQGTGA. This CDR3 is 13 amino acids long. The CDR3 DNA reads TGTGCCAGCAGCTTTACCGACCGGGACGAGCAGTACTTC. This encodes CASSFTDRDEQYF.

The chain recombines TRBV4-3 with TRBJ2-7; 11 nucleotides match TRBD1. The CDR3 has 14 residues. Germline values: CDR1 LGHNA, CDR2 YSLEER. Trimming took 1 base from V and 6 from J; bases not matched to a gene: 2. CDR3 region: CASSQGDRGVEQYF. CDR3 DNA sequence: TGCGCCAGCAGCCAAGGGGACAGGGGGGTCGAGCAGTACTTC.

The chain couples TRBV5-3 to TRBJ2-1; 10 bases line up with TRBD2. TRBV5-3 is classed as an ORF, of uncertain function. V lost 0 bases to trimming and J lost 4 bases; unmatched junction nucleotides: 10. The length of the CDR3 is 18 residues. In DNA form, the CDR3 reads TGTGCCAGAAGCTTGGCCGGCGTGGGTAGCGGGGGGTACAATGAGCAGTTCTTC. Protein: CARSLAGVGSGGYNEQFF.

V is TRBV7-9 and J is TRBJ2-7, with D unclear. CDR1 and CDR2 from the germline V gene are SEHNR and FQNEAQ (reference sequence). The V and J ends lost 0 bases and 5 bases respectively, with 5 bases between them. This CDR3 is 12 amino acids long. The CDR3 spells CASSLAIHEQYF. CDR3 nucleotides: TGTGCCAGCAGCTTAGCGATCCACGAGCAGTACTTC.

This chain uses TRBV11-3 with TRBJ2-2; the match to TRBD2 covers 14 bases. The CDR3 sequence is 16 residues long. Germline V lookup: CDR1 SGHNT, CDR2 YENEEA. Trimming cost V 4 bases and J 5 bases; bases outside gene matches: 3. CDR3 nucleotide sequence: TGTGCCAGCAGCTCACGGACTAGCGGGAGGACCGGGGAGCTGTTTTTT. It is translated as CASSSRTSGRTGELFF.

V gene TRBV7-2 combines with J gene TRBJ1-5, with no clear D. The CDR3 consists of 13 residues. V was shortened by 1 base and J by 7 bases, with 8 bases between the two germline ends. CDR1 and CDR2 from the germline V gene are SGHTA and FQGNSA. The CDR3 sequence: CASSLGRSQPQHF. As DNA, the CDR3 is TGTGCCAGCAGCTTAGGGAGGAGCCAGCCCCAGCATTTT.

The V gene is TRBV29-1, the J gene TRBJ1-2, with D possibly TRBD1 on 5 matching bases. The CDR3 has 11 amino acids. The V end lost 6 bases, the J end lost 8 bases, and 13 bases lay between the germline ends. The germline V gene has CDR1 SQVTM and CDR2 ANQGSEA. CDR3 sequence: CSVLGTGGYTF. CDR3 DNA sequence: TGCAGCGTCCTTGGGACTGGGGGCTACACCTTC.

The CDR3: CASSEAKGGNSPLHF. CDR3 nucleotide sequence: TGTGCCAGCAGTGAAGCCAAGGGTGGAAATTCACCCCTCCACTTT. V and J are TRBV6-1 and TRBJ1-6; D uncertain. V lost 0 bases and J 7 bases, leaving 10 bases between the germline ends. The CDR3 spans 15 residues. CDR1 and CDR2 from the germline V gene are MNHNS and SASEGT.

CDR3 in DNA: TGTGCCAGTAGTACCCGGCAAAGGGGCCAAGATACGCAGTATTTT. It specifies CASSTRQRGQDTQYF. This chain links TRBV19 with TRBJ2-3, with D perhaps TRBD1 (5 bases). Germline CDR1 reads LNHDA; CDR2 reads SQIVND (reference sequence). V was clipped by 4 bases and J by 5 bases, with 16 bases between them. The CDR3 has 15 amino acids.

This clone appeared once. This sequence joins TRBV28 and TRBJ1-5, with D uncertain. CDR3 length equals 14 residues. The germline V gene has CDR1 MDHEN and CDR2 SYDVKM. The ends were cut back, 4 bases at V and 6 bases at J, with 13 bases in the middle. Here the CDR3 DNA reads TGTGCCAGCAGTTCACACGGGGAGGGTCAGCCCCAGCATTTT. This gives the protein CASSSHGEGQPQHF. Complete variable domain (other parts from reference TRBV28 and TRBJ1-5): DVKVTQSSRYLVKRTGEKVFLECVQDMDHENMFWYRQDPGLGLRLIYFSYDVKMKEKGDIPEGYSVSREKKERFSLILESASTNQTSMYLCASSSHGEGQPQHFGDGTRLSIL.

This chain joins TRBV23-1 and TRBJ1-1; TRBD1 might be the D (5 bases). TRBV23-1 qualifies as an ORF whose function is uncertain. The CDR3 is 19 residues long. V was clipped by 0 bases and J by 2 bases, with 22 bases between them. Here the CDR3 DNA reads TGCGCCAGCAGTCAATCGGGGGGGAGTTCGCCAGGACCCAACACTGAAGCTTTCTTT. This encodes CASSQSGGSSPGPNTEAFF.

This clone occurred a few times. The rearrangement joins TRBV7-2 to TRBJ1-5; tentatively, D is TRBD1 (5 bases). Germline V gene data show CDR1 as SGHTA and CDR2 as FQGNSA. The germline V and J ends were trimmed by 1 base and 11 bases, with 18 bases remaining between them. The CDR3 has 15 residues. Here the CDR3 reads CASSLVRGGAMAQHF. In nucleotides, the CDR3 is TGTGCCAGCAGCTTAGTCCGGGGCGGGGCGATGGCCCAGCATTTT.

In DNA form, the CDR3 reads TGCGCCAGCAGCCCTGCTAGCGGGGCTAGCTCCTACAATGAGCAGTTCTTC. It is translated as CASSPASGASSYNEQFF. The rearrangement links TRBV5-1 to TRBJ2-1; 9 positions agree with TRBD2. The V gene's germline CDR1 is SGHRS and CDR2 YFSETQ. The CDR3 extends over 17 amino acids. V was pared by 4 bases and J by 0 bases, with 8 bases of the junction left unmatched.

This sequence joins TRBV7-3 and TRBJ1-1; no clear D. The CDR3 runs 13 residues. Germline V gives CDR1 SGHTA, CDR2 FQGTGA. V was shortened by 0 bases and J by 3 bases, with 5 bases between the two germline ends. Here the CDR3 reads CASSLTRDTEAFF. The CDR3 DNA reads TGTGCCAGCAGCTTAACGCGCGACACTGAAGCTTTCTTT.

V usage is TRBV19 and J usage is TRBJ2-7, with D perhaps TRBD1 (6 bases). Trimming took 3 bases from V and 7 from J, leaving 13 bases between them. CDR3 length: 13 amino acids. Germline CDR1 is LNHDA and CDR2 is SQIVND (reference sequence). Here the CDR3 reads CASSIRGYDEQYF. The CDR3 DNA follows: TGTGCCAGTAGTATCAGGGGCTACGATGAGCAGTACTTC.

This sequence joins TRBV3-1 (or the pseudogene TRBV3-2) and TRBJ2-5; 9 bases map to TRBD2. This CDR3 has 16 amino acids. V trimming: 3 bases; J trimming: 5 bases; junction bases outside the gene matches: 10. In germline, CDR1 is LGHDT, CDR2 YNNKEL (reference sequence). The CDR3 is CASSHRRRTSEETQYF. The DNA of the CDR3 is TGTGCCAGCAGCCATAGAAGAAGGACTAGCGAGGAGACCCAGTACTTC.

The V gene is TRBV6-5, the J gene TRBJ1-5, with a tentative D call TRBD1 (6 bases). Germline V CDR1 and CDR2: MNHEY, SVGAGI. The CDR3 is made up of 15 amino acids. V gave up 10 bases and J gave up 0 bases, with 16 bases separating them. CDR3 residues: CATIGTPYSNQPQHF. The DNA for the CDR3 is TGTGCCACGATCGGGACACCTTATAGCAATCAGCCCCAGCATTTT.

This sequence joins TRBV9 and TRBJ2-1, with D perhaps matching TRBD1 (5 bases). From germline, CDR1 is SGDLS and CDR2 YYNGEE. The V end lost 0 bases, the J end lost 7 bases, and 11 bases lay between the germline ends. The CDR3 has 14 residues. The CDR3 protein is CASSVDQGRNEQFF. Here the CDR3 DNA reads TGTGCCAGCAGCGTAGATCAGGGTAGGAATGAGCAGTTCTTC.

The CDR3 DNA sequence: TGCGCCAGCAGCCCTAGCAGCACAGATACGCAGTATTTT. It codes for CASSPSSTDTQYF. The chain combines TRBV4-1 with TRBJ2-3, with a tentative D call TRBD2 (5 bases). Germline V gene lookup returns CDR1 MGHRA and CDR2 YSYEKL. The CDR3 has 13 amino acids. Trimming removed 4 bases from V and 0 bases from J, with 5 bases in between.

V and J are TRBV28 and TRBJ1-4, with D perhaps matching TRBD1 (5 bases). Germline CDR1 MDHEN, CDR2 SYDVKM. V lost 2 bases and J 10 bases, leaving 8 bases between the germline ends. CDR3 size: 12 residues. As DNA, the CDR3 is TGTGCCAGCAGTTTACGGAGGGGAAAACTGTTTTTT. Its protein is CASSLRRGKLFF.

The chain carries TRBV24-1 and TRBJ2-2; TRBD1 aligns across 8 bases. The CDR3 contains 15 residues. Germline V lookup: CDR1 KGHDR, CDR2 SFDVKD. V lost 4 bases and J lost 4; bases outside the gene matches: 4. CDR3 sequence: CATSEAGGGTGELFF. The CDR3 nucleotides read TGTGCCACCAGTGAGGCAGGGGGCGGCACCGGGGAGCTGTTTTTT.

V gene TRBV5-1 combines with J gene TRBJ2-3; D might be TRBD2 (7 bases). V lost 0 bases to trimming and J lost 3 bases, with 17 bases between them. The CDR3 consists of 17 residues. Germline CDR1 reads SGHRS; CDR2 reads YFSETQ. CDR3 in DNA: TGCGCCAGCAGCTTGGCCCTAGGGGGAGGGTCGACAGATACGCAGTATTTT. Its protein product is CASSLALGGGSTDTQYF. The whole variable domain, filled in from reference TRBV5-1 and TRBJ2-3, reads KAGVTQTPRYLIKTRGQQVTLSCSPISGHRSVSWYQQTPGQGLQFLFEYFSETQRNKGNFPGRFSGRQFSNSRSEMNVSTLELGDSALYLCASSLALGGGSTDTQYFGPGTRLTVL.

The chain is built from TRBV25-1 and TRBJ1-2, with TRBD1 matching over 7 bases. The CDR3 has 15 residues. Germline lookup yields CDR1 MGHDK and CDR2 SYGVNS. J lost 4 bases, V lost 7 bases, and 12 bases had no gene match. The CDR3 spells CASTSTGTAIYGYTF. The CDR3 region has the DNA TGTGCCAGCACCTCGACCGGGACAGCCATCTATGGCTACACCTTC.

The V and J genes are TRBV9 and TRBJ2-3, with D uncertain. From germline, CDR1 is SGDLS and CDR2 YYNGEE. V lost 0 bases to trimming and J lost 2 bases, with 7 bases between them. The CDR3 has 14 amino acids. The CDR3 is CASSVVEATDTQYF. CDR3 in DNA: TGTGCCAGCAGCGTAGTTGAAGCCACAGATACGCAGTATTTT.

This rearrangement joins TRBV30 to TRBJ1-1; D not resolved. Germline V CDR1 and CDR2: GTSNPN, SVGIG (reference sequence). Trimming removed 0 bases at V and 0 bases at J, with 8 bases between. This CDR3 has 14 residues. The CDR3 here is CAWSVRFLNTEAFF. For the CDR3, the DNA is TGTGCCTGGAGTGTAAGGTTCCTGAACACTGAAGCTTTCTTT.

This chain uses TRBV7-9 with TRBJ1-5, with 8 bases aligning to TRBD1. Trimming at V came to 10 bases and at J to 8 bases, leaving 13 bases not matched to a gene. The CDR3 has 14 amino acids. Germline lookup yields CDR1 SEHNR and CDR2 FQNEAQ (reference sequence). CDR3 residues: CATSPGGGVKPQHF. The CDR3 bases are TGTGCCACCTCACCAGGGGGCGGCGTAAAGCCCCAGCATTTT.